This TCR beta chain was recorded in a study of T cell clones after liver transplantation. About the study: In this trial, immunosuppression withdrawal was attempted within 2 years of liver transplant. As an antigen-independent comparator, third-party-reactive TCRbeta sequences came from pre-transplant mixed lymphocyte reactions. TCRbeta sequencing after a pre-transplant mixed lymphocyte reaction identified graft-donor-reactive clones, later tracked in post-transplant blood.

TCRdb's copy holds only in-frame clones and misses some; the assay was immunoSEQ multiplex PCR. The data show approximately 7,300 clones, around 80% seen once. J was trimmed by 4 bases and V by 5 bases; bases with no gene match: 6. Germline CDR1 and CDR2: MDHEN and SYDVKM. The CDR3 is made up of 16 amino acids. The sequence came from a human donor who received a liver transplant. Source: CD8+ T cells from blood, taken before liver transplant. This chain links TRBV28 with TRBJ2-1, with TRBD2 matching 12 bases. The CDR3 bases are TGTGCCAGCAGTCTCGGACTAGCGGGGATGTACAATGAGCAGTTCTTC. Protein product: CASSLGLAGMYNEQFF.